The clone carrying this TCR beta chain has only a few counts. Its antigen is as yet unknown. These data come from a study of T cell repertoires in cytomegalovirus infection. Study-wide results and caveats: CMV-specific TCR beta clonotypes restricted by HLA-C were the ones dominating the ex vivo response.

TCRdb reanalysed the reads using MiXCR and keeps one entry per CDR3 protein. In the table there are 310,000 or so distinct CDR3 sequences, 20% to 25% of which are singletons. V trimming: 1 base; J trimming: 3 bases; junction bases outside the gene matches: 11. This CDR3 comprises 17 residues. The germline V gene encodes CDR1 LGHNA and CDR2 YSLEER. The starting material was cultured PBMCs, obtained from culture after CMV antigen stimulation. This TCR came from a human donor in good health (CMV status not recorded). Some clones in this sample may be carry-over from other donors' samples. The V gene is TRBV4-3, the J gene TRBJ1-1; 7 bases match TRBD1. DNA of the CDR3: TGCGCCAGCAGCCAAGTTGGGTTCGGGACAGCAGACACTGAAGCTTTCTTT. It is translated as CASSQVGFGTADTEAFF.